The 27 T cell receptor beta chains listed next were all sequenced from one sample in a study of regulatory T cells in long-lasting Graves disease. Time point noted: newly diagnosed GD, antithyroid drugs for less than 3 months. Scientists built the TCR library using RNA that was extracted from PBMCs. CDR3-region Arm-PCR and iRepertoire HTBI primers produced the TCR beta libraries. TCRdb redid the calling of the multiplex PCR reads with MiXCR, one entry per CDR3 protein. Among roughly 530,000 distinct CDR3 sequences listed, 15% to 20% were seen once. This sample also appeared in a second study, on T cells in Graves' hyperthyroidism and ophthalmopathy.

The sequencing used peripheral blood mononuclear cells (PBMCs), collected at new diagnosis, from a patient treated with antithyroid drugs. Receptors were obtained from a woman aged 35-65 years with Graves disease.

This clonotype showed up many times. The chain has TRBV11-2 and TRBJ1-3, with D possibly TRBD1 on 6 matching bases. CDR1 and CDR2 (germline): SGHAT, FQNNGV. V lost 5 bases and J 2 bases, leaving 16 bases between the germline ends. The CDR3 extends over 16 amino acids. CDR3 in amino acids: CASSRLGGPTGNTIYF. Here the CDR3 DNA reads TGTGCCAGCAGCCGTTTGGGGGGGCCCACTGGAAACACCATATATTTT.

This clonotype was counted at least ten times. The genes are TRBV19 and TRBJ2-1; weak D call: TRBD2 (6 bases). Trimming left V 4 bases short and J 4 bases short, with 11 bases between. This CDR3 spans 14 amino acids. Germline lookup yields CDR1 LNHDA and CDR2 SQIVND (reference sequence). For the CDR3, the DNA is TGTGCCAGTAGTACCGGGGGTCGGTACAATGAGCAGTTCTTC. Its translation is CASSTGGRYNEQFF.

This clonotype was seen only a few times. The V call is TRBV9, the J call TRBJ2-7, with D hard to call. Germline loops: CDR1 SGDLS, CDR2 YYNGEE. V lost 0 bases to trimming and J lost 6 bases, with 7 bases between them. CDR3 size: 12 residues. The CDR3 protein is CASSVAWGEQYF. The DNA for the CDR3 is TGTGCCAGCAGCGTAGCATGGGGCGAGCAGTACTTC.

This clonotype was picked up many times. The V gene is TRBV20-1, the J gene TRBJ2-5; D might be TRBD1 (6 bases). Trimming left V 5 bases short and J 5 bases short, with 15 bases between. The CDR3 contains 13 residues. Per germline, CDR1 DFQATT and CDR2 SNEGSKA (reference sequence). CDR3 nucleotides: TGCAGTGCTTGGACAGCCGGCCGCGAGACCCAGTACTTC. Translating gives CSAWTAGRETQYF.

There are many counts of this clonotype. The chain uses TRBV12-3 or TRBV12-4 and TRBJ2-5, with TRBD2 matching 16 bases. The CDR3 contains 16 residues. The J segment lost 6 bases and the V segment lost 5 bases, leaving 6 bases of the junction unmatched. This CDR3 reads CASSRGTSGGAQTQYF. The CDR3 nucleotides are TGTGCCAGCAGTCGCGGGACTAGCGGGGGGGCCCAGACCCAGTACTTC.

This clonotype was detected many times. The chain uses TRBV10-3 and TRBJ2-1; D possibly matches TRBD1 or TRBD2 (6 bases each). The CDR3 is 12 amino acids. V lost 8 bases, J lost 8 bases, and 13 bases lay in between. Germline lookup yields CDR1 ENHRY and CDR2 SYGVKD. The CDR3 spells CAIGRGQDEQFF. The CDR3 nucleotides read TGTGCCATCGGTCGGGGGCAGGATGAGCAGTTCTTC.

This clonotype was counted many times. The chain carries TRBV12-3 or TRBV12-4 and TRBJ1-5; unclear D gene. Trimming removed 1 base at V and 6 bases at J, with 7 bases between. The CDR3 has 13 amino acids. Here the CDR3 DNA reads TGTGCCAGCAGTTTAGGGGATTCTCAGCCCCAGCATTTT. Its translation is CASSLGDSQPQHF.

This clonotype appeared many times. The chain is built from TRBV6-1 and TRBJ2-3, with D possibly TRBD2 on 6 matching bases. This CDR3 contains 15 residues. Trimming pared 6 bases from V and 2 bases from J, leaving 15 bases between. The germline V gene encodes CDR1 MNHNS and CDR2 SASEGT. The chain's CDR3 is CASSPPGLTTDTQYF. The CDR3 DNA reads TGTGCCAGCAGCCCTCCGGGACTCACCACAGATACGCAGTATTTT.

This clonotype was seen repeatedly, ten times or more. The rearrangement uses TRBV18 and TRBJ2-7, with D maybe TRBD1 (5 bases). The germline V gene has CDR1 KGHSH and CDR2 LQKENI. V dropped 1 base and J dropped 3 bases, with 10 bases sitting between them. The CDR3 totals 14 residues. Here the CDR3 reads CASSPRQGNYEQYF. CDR3 bases: TGTGCCAGCTCACCACGGCAGGGCAACTACGAGCAGTACTTC.

In this sample, this clonotype turned up many times. This sequence joins TRBV6-1 and TRBJ2-5; maybe TRBD1 (5 bases). The CDR3 contains 14 residues. The ends were cut back, 5 bases at V and 5 bases at J, with 15 bases in the middle. Germline CDR1 and CDR2: MNHNS and SASEGT. CDR3 in amino acids: CASSRQPIGETQYF. The CDR3 DNA sequence: TGTGCCAGCAGTAGACAGCCGATCGGGGAGACCCAGTACTTC.

This clonotype showed up many times. V and J are TRBV13 and TRBJ1-1; D possibly corresponds to TRBD1 (5 bases). Germline V lookup: CDR1 PRHDT, CDR2 FYEKMQ (reference sequence). Trimming took 0 bases from V and 1 from J, leaving 12 bases between them. The CDR3 runs to 16 residues. The CDR3 region is CASSLGLGTGNTEAFF. In nucleotides, the CDR3 is TGTGCCAGCAGCTTAGGCCTCGGGACTGGGAACACTGAAGCTTTCTTT.

Turning to this clonotype: A much larger clone differs by one base, so this may be a read error. The J gene is TRBJ1-4, the V gene TRBV7-8, with D perhaps TRBD1 (5 bases). Germline loops: CDR1 SGHVS, CDR2 FQNEAQ. The CDR3 sequence is 16 residues long. The ends were cut back, 5 bases at V and 2 bases at J, with 15 bases in the middle. CDR3: CASSRLGRTTNEKLFF. The CDR3 DNA reads TGTGCCAGCAGCCGCCTGGGACGGACGACTAATGAAAAACTGTTTTTT.

This clonotype occurred many times. V usage is TRBV3-1 and J usage is TRBJ1-5; D is uncertain. The V end lost 4 bases, the J end lost 7 bases, and 14 bases lay between the germline ends. CDR3 length: 14 amino acids. From germline, CDR1 is LGHDT and CDR2 YNNKEL (reference sequence). The DNA for the CDR3 is TGTGCCAGCAGCCCGATGGGCCTATCCCAGCCCCAGCATTTT. Translated: CASSPMGLSQPQHF.

This clonotype turned up a few times. The chain uses TRBV20-1 and TRBJ1-5; TRBD1 is a possible D gene (6 bases). The germline V and J ends were trimmed by 3 bases and 0 bases, with 12 bases remaining between them. The CDR3 spans 15 residues. The germline V gene encodes CDR1 DFQATT and CDR2 SNEGSKA (reference sequence). The CDR3 sequence: CSASLQGSSNQPQHF. The CDR3 region has the DNA TGCAGTGCTAGTTTACAGGGCAGTAGCAATCAGCCCCAGCATTTT.

This sequence joins TRBV12-3 or TRBV12-4 and TRBJ1-2; D unclear. Between the trimmed V and J ends, which lost 2 bases and 6 bases, there was a span of 16 bases. There are 15 residues in the CDR3. This CDR3 reads CASSLRHLVPDGYTF. CDR3 DNA: TGTGCCAGCAGTTTAAGACACCTGGTGCCCGATGGCTACACCTTC.

This clonotype occurred a few times. The chain uses TRBV5-1 and TRBJ1-5; D unresolved. The CDR3 runs 15 residues. The germline V gene encodes CDR1 SGHRS and CDR2 YFSETQ. V was clipped by 4 bases and J by 5 bases, with 16 bases between them. CDR3 in DNA: TGCGCCAGCAGCGAGGGAACCCTATCTGATCAGCCCCAGCATTTT. Its translation is CASSEGTLSDQPQHF.

V usage is TRBV2 and J usage is TRBJ2-2, with TRBD2 identical over 8 bases. Germline V lookup: CDR1 SNHLY, CDR2 FYNNEI. J lost 7 bases, V lost 2 bases, and 9 bases had no gene match. The CDR3 has 16 residues. For the CDR3, the DNA is TGTGCCAGCAGTGAAACCCCCGGGGGGGCCGGCGGGGAGCTGTTTTTT. This gives the protein CASSETPGGAGGELFF.

At least ten counts were recorded for this clonotype. J is TRBJ2-7 and V is TRBV6-2 or TRBV6-3, with D perhaps matching TRBD2 (5 bases). Germline V CDR1 and CDR2: MNHEY, SVGEGT. The V and J ends lost 8 bases and 6 bases respectively, with 20 bases between them. The CDR3 runs to 14 residues. CDR3 coding DNA: TGTGCCAGCCGCTCACTCCGGAGGAGAGGCGAGCAGTACTTC. It is translated as CASRSLRRRGEQYF.

Many counts were recorded for this clonotype. The V and J genes are TRBV20-1 and TRBJ2-1; D possibly corresponds to TRBD2 (6 bases). CDR1 and CDR2 (germline): DFQATT, SNEGSKA (reference sequence). The CDR3 spans 18 residues. Trimming pared 6 bases from V and 7 bases from J, leaving 31 bases between. CDR3 nucleotide sequence: TGCAGTGCAACCCAAGTATCCGGGGGAACCGGGAGCGTAAATGAGCAGTTCTTC. Its translation is CSATQVSGGTGSVNEQFF.

Ten or more counts support this clonotype. The rearrangement joins TRBV12-3 or TRBV12-4 to TRBJ1-4; D remains ambiguous. The ends were cut back, 3 bases at V and 8 bases at J, with 13 bases in the middle. The length of the CDR3 is 14 residues. DNA for the CDR3: TGTGCCAGCAGTTTCGAAGGGTTAGGCGAAAAACTGTTTTTT. Its protein product is CASSFEGLGEKLFF.

With regard to this clonotype: One end of the junction is discordant with germline, which a read error may explain. V is TRBV12-3 or TRBV12-4 and J is TRBJ1-5, with D tentatively TRBD1 (5 bases). This CDR3 has 14 amino acids. The CDR3 DNA is TGTGCCAGCGGTTTAGAGTGGGGGTTCAAGCCCCAGCATTTT. Protein sequence: CASGLEWGFKPQHF.

This clonotype was picked up a small number of times. The gene calls are TRBV7-8 and TRBJ1-6; tentatively, D is TRBD1 (5 bases). This CDR3 is built from 15 residues. The V end was cut by 3 bases, the J end by 7 bases, with 13 bases between. CDR1 is SGHVS and CDR2 is FQNEAQ in the germline V gene. The CDR3 DNA follows: TGTGCCAGCAGCTTGTTCAGGGCTTTCAATTCACCCCTCCACTTT. Its protein is CASSLFRAFNSPLHF. The full variable domain, rest sourced from reference TRBV7-8 and TRBJ1-6, is GAGVSQSPRYKVAKRGQDVALRCDPISGHVSLFWYQQALGQGPEFLTYFQNEAQLDKSGLPSDRFFAERPEGSVSTLKIQRTQQEDSAVYLCASSLFRAFNSPLHFGNGTRLTVT.

This clonotype was detected ten times or more. The V and J genes are TRBV30 and TRBJ1-3; D is unresolved. Trimming stripped 2 bases from V and 1 base from J, with 6 bases between. The germline V gene encodes CDR1 GTSNPN and CDR2 SVGIG (reference sequence). The CDR3 has 13 residues. CDR3 sequence: CAWSHASGNTIYF. The CDR3 DNA reads TGTGCCTGGAGTCACGCATCTGGAAACACCATATATTTT.

Notes on this clonotype: This may be a read error: a much more frequent sequence differs by one nucleotide. The final CDR3 position lacks the conserved phenylalanine or tryptophan, pointing to a likely read error. The chain has TRBV27 and TRBJ1-2, with D perhaps TRBD1 (5 bases). The CDR3 length is 13 residues. V was trimmed by 5 bases and J by 7 bases, leaving 14 bases between them. The germline V gene encodes CDR1 MNHEY and CDR2 SMNVEV (reference sequence). This chain's CDR3 is CASSQTEAGGYTS. As DNA, the CDR3 is TGTGCCAGCAGTCAGACAGAGGCGGGTGGCTACACCTCC.

This clonotype was observed a few times. The chain joins TRBV6-2 or TRBV6-3 to TRBJ2-3; D uncertain. V was cut by 0 bases and J by 1 base, with 8 bases left in between. Germline CDR1 MNHEY, CDR2 SVGEGT. The CDR3 is made up of 15 amino acids. The CDR3 here is CASSYSNLGTDTQYF. As DNA, the CDR3 is TGTGCCAGCAGTTACTCGAACTTGGGCACAGATACGCAGTATTTT.

This clonotype was counted at least ten times. The V call is TRBV9, the J call TRBJ2-1; D ambiguous. CDR1 is SGDLS and CDR2 is YYNGEE in the germline V gene. Trimming shortened V by 0 bases and J by 1 base, and 8 bases separated the two germline ends. The CDR3 totals 15 residues. DNA of the CDR3: TGTGCCAGCAGCGTAGGCCTGGGATCCTACAATGAGCAGTTCTTC. Protein: CASSVGLGSYNEQFF.

The chain has TRBV4-1 and TRBJ1-6, with TRBD1 matching 8 bases. The ends lost 5 bases at V and 5 bases at J; junction bases unmatched: 5. The CDR3 covers 15 residues. Germline-derived CDR1 and CDR2 are MGHRA and YSYEKL. CDR3: CASSDGQGDNSPLHF. As DNA, the CDR3 is TGCGCCAGCAGCGACGGACAGGGTGATAATTCACCCCTCCACTTT.